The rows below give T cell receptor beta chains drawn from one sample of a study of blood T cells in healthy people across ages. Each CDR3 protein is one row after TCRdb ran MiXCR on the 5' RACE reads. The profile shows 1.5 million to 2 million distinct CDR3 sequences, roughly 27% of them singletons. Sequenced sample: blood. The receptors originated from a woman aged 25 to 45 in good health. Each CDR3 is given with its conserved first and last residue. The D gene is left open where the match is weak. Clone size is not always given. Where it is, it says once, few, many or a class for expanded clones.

CDR3aa: CASSGDPGELFF
CDR3nt: TGTGCCAGCAGCGGGGACCCGGGGGAGCTGTTTTTT
v_gene: TRBV5-5
d_gene: .
j_gene: TRBJ2-2
abundance: .
len: 12

CDR3aa: CASSPHRDGGNQPQHF
CDR3nt: TGTGCCAGCAGCCCTCACCGGGACGGAGGAAATCAGCCCCAGCATTTT
v_gene: TRBV7-6
d_gene: .
j_gene: TRBJ1-5
abundance: few
len: 16

CDR3aa: CASSQDVDEQFF
CDR3nt: TGTGCCAGCTCACAGGACGTAGATGAGCAGTTCTTC
v_gene: TRBV18
d_gene: .
j_gene: TRBJ2-1
abundance: .
len: 12

CDR3aa: CASSSQGYEQFF
CDR3nt: TGTGCCAGCAGTTCGCAGGGGTATGAGCAGTTCTTC
v_gene: TRBV7-9
d_gene: .
j_gene: TRBJ2-1
abundance: many
len: 12

CDR3aa: CSVRRGPGETQYF
CDR3nt: TGCAGCGTTAGGCGGGGGCCCGGGGAGACCCAGTACTTC
v_gene: TRBV29-1
d_gene: .
j_gene: TRBJ2-5
abundance: many
len: 13

CDR3aa: CASSEQLGDYGYTF
CDR3nt: TGTGCCAGCAGCGAACAACTGGGGGACTATGGCTACACCTTC
v_gene: TRBV5-6
d_gene: .
j_gene: TRBJ1-2
abundance: .
len: 14

CDR3aa: CASSLGTAGGADTQYF
CDR3nt: TGTGCCAGCAGCTTGGGGACGGCTGGGGGGGCAGATACGCAGTATTTT
v_gene: TRBV5-4
d_gene: TRBD2
j_gene: TRBJ2-3
abundance: few
len: 16

CDR3aa: CASSRDRHYEQYF
CDR3nt: TGTGCCAGCAGTCGGGACCGACACTACGAGCAGTACTTC
v_gene: TRBV12-3/TRBV12-4
d_gene: .
j_gene: TRBJ2-7
abundance: .
len: 13

CDR3aa: CASSSSLDRSSYNEQFF
CDR3nt: TGTGCCAGCAGCTCCTCATTGGACAGATCTTCCTACAATGAGCAGTTCTTC
v_gene: TRBV7-6
d_gene: .
j_gene: TRBJ2-1
abundance: few
len: 17

CDR3aa: CASSQKILTSGIVNEQFF
CDR3nt: TGCGCCAGCAGCCAGAAGATTTTGACTAGCGGGATCGTCAATGAGCAGTTCTTC
v_gene: TRBV5-1
d_gene: TRBD2
j_gene: TRBJ2-1
abundance: .
len: 18

CDR3aa: CSATAFSYGYTF
CDR3nt: TGCAGTGCCACCGCTTTTAGTTATGGCTACACCTTC
v_gene: TRBV20-1
d_gene: .
j_gene: TRBJ1-2
abundance: .
len: 12

CDR3aa: CASSRTVAKNIQYF
CDR3nt: TGTGCCAGCAGTAGGACAGTAGCCAAAAACATTCAGTACTTC
v_gene: TRBV12-3/TRBV12-4
d_gene: .
j_gene: TRBJ2-4
abundance: many
len: 14

CDR3aa: CASSFNVASGELFF
CDR3nt: TGTGCCAGCAGCTTTAATGTGGCGTCCGGGGAGCTGTTTTTT
v_gene: TRBV5-5
d_gene: .
j_gene: TRBJ2-2
abundance: .
len: 14

CDR3aa: CASSRDGAKPLHF
CDR3nt: TGTGCCAGCAGCCGGGACGGGGCAAAACCCCTCCACTTT
v_gene: TRBV5-4
d_gene: .
j_gene: TRBJ1-6
abundance: .
len: 13

CDR3aa: CAISGRAENEQYF
CDR3nt: TGTGCCATCAGTGGGCGGGCTGAGAACGAGCAGTACTTC
v_gene: TRBV10-3
d_gene: .
j_gene: TRBJ2-7
abundance: many
len: 13

CDR3aa: CSATGWGAREQYF
CDR3nt: TGCAGCGCTACAGGGTGGGGAGCCCGGGAGCAGTACTTC
v_gene: TRBV29-1
d_gene: .
j_gene: TRBJ2-7
abundance: few
len: 13

CDR3aa: CASGFQIGLAGTRYNEQFF
CDR3nt: TGTGCTAGTGGTTTTCAAATCGGACTAGCCGGGACAAGATACAATGAGCAGTTCTTC
v_gene: TRBV12-5
d_gene: TRBD2
j_gene: TRBJ2-1
abundance: .
len: 19

CDR3aa: CASSLTSGLYTQYF
CDR3nt: TGCGCCAGCAGCCTGACTAGCGGTCTCTATACGCAGTATTTT
v_gene: TRBV4-1
d_gene: TRBD2
j_gene: TRBJ2-3
abundance: .
len: 14

CDR3aa: CSAIAGPGHNEQFF
CDR3nt: TGCAGTGCTATAGCGGGGCCTGGGCACAATGAGCAGTTCTTC
v_gene: TRBV20-1
d_gene: TRBD2
j_gene: TRBJ2-1
abundance: few
len: 14

CDR3aa: CASSLGLGLAYEQYF
CDR3nt: TGTGCCAGCAGCTTGGGATTAGGCCTGGCCTACGAGCAGTACTTC
v_gene: TRBV5-5
d_gene: .
j_gene: TRBJ2-7
abundance: many
len: 15

CDR3aa: CATSDRDRVDTQYF
CDR3nt: TGTGCCACCTCAGACCGGGACAGGGTCGATACGCAGTATTTT
v_gene: TRBV24-1
d_gene: TRBD1
j_gene: TRBJ2-3
abundance: .
len: 14

CDR3aa: CASSLGQFYTF
CDR3nt: TGTGCCAGCAGCTTAGGACAGTTCTACACCTTC
v_gene: TRBV7-9
d_gene: .
j_gene: TRBJ1-2
abundance: .
len: 11